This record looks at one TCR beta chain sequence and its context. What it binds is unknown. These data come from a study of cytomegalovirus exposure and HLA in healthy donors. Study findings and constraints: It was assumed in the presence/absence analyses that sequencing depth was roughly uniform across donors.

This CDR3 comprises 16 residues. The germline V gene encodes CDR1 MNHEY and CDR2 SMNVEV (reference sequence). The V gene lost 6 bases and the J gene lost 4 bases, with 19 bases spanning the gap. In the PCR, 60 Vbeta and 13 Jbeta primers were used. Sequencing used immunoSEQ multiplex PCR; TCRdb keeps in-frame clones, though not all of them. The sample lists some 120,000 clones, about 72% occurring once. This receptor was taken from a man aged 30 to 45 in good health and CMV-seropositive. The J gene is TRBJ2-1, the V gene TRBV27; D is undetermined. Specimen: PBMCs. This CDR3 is CASSQPGLTLYNEQFF. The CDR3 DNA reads TGTGCCAGCAGCCAACCCGGCCTGACACTTTACAATGAGCAGTTCTTC.